A selection of T cell receptor beta chains follows, all from one sample in a study of blood T cell repertoires in COVID-19. Measured with immunoSEQ multiplex PCR; TCRdb has only the in-frame clones, and not every one. The table has about 270,000 clones, about nine tenths seen once. The sample was PBMCs or T cells enriched from blood (not recorded which). The receptors were gathered from a woman in her twenties or thirties with acute COVID-19. Both conserved end residues are part of each CDR3. D genes are given only for firm matches. Not all rows give a size; the values are once, few, many and, for expanded clones, a class.

j_gene | abundance | d_gene | v_gene | CDR3nt | CDR3aa
TRBJ2-7 | . | . | TRBV11-2 | TGTGCCAGCAGCTTGTCAGGGGCGGATCGCTACGAGCAGTACTTC | CASSLSGADRYEQYF
TRBJ2-2 | . | TRBD2 | TRBV10-2 | TGCGCCAGCAGGGGTCCGGGACTAGCGGGAACCGGGGAGCTGTTTTTT | CASRGPGLAGTGELFF
TRBJ2-1 | once | TRBD2 | TRBV11-2 | TGTGCCAGCAGCTTAAGCGGGAGGAGCTCCTACAATGAGCAGTTCTTC | CASSLSGRSSYNEQFF
TRBJ1-3 | . | TRBD1 | TRBV3-1/TRBV3-2 | TGTGCCAGCAGCCGGGGACAGGGGGCGAAAGGAAACACCATATATTTT | CASSRGQGAKGNTIYF
TRBJ2-7 | few | TRBD2 | TRBV7-2 | TGTGCCAGCAGCGTCGGGACTACCTACGAGCAGTACTTC | CASSVGTTYEQYF
TRBJ1-1 | . | . | TRBV6-5 | TGTGCCAGCAGTTACAGTCTTATCGGGAACACTGAAGCTTTCTTT | CASSYSLIGNTEAFF
TRBJ2-7 | . | . | TRBV4-3 | TGCGCCAGCAGCCAAGATGGCGGCGGCTCCTACGAGCAGTACTTC | CASSQDGGGSYEQYF
TRBJ2-7 | once | . | TRBV27 | TGTGCCAGCAGTTTGAGGGTGGGCGACTCCTACGAGCAGTACTTC | CASSLRVGDSYEQYF
TRBJ2-7 | . | . | TRBV15 | TGTGCCACCAGCAGTCAGTGGTACGAGCAGTACTTC | CATSSQWYEQYF
TRBJ2-1 | . | TRBD2 | TRBV28 | TGTGCCAGCAGTTTGGGGGGGGACTTATCCTACAATGAGCAGTTCTTC | CASSLGGDLSYNEQFF
TRBJ2-7 | few | . | TRBV7-9 | TGTGCCAGCAGCTCTAACTTCAGGGACTCCTACGAGCAGTACTTC | CASSSNFRDSYEQYF
TRBJ2-2 | once | . | TRBV5-1 | TGCGCCAGCAGCTTGCAACAGGGAATCGGCACCGGGGAGCTGTTTTTT | CASSLQQGIGTGELFF
TRBJ1-2 | once | . | TRBV19 | TGTGCCAGTAGGTTCGGGGATCGAAATATCTATGGCTACACCTTC | CASRFGDRNIYGYTF
TRBJ2-4 | . | . | TRBV19 | TGTGCCAGTTCAGGACAGAACCAAAACATTCAGTACTTC | CASSGQNQNIQYF
TRBJ2-7 | . | TRBD1 | TRBV27 | TGTGCCAGCAGCCCCCCGGGACAGATCGCCCGCGACGAGCAGTACTTC | CASSPPGQIARDEQYF
TRBJ1-4 | . | TRBD1 | TRBV10-3 | TGTGCCATCAGTGAGTCGACAGGGACTAATGAAAAACTGTTTTTT | CAISESTGTNEKLFF
TRBJ2-5 | . | TRBD2 | TRBV10-2 | TGCGCCAGCAGTGAGGGGACTAGCCAGGGGGGGGAGACCCAGTACTTC | CASSEGTSQGGETQYF
TRBJ2-7 | . | . | TRBV21-1 | TGTGCCAGCAGGGACATAGCCTACGAGCAGTACTTC | CASRDIAYEQYF
TRBJ2-1 | . | . | TRBV27 | TGTGCCAGCAGTTTAAAGGGGAATTCCTACAATGAGCAGTTCTTC | CASSLKGNSYNEQFF
TRBJ2-1 | . | TRBD2 | TRBV7-6 | TGTGCCAGCAGCTTGGGACTAGCGAGTGAGCAGTTCTTC | CASSLGLASEQFF
TRBJ1-1 | . | . | TRBV11-3 | TGTGCCAGCAGCTCAAAACAGGGCGAGAACACTGAAGCTTTCTTT | CASSSKQGENTEAFF
TRBJ2-6 | . | . | TRBV7-2 | TGTGCCAGCAGCTCAACAACAGTCTCTGGGGCCAACGTCCTGACTTTC | CASSSTTVSGANVLTF
TRBJ2-1 | few | TRBD2 | TRBV15 | TGTGCCACCAGCAGAGATTTCGAGGGAGGGAATGAGCAGTTCTTC | CATSRDFEGGNEQFF
TRBJ2-3 | . | TRBD2 | TRBV3-1/TRBV3-2 | TGTGCCAGCAGCCAACTGCCGTCTGTGGGGCAGCGGGAGAGGAGCACAGATACGCAGTATTTT | CASSQLPSVGQRERSTDTQYF
TRBJ1-4 | . | TRBD1 | TRBV2 | TGTGCCAGCAGTGGCGGGACAGATAATGAAAAACTGTTTTTT | CASSGGTDNEKLFF
TRBJ2-1 | . | TRBD2 | TRBV18 | TGTGCCAGCTCAAGACTAGCGGCTATCTTCCTTAAAGGCAATGAGCAGTTCTTC | CASSRLAAIFLKGNEQFF
TRBJ2-7 | . | . | TRBV27 | TGTGCCAGCAGTTTTTTAACCGGCGAGCAGTACTTC | CASSFLTGEQYF
TRBJ2-7 | few | TRBD2 | TRBV5-1 | TGCGCCAGCAGCTTGACGGCTAGCGGTTCCTACGAGCAGTACTTC | CASSLTASGSYEQYF
TRBJ2-7 | few | TRBD1 | TRBV15 | TGTGCCACCAGCAGAGGGGACAGGGGCTACGAGCAGTACTTC | CATSRGDRGYEQYF
TRBJ2-3 | . | . | TRBV29-1 | TGCAGCGTTGCCTACAGGGTGGAAGATACGCAGTATTTT | CSVAYRVEDTQYF
TRBJ1-2 | . | TRBD1 | TRBV7-9 | TGTGCCAGCAGCTCTCGGGACAGGGACCGCAATGGCTACACCTTC | CASSSRDRDRNGYTF
TRBJ2-7 | . | TRBD1 | TRBV27 | TGTGCCAGCAGTTTAAGTCTAAGGACAGGGGATTACGAGCAGTACTTC | CASSLSLRTGDYEQYF
TRBJ2-7 | once | TRBD2 | TRBV10-3 | TGTGCCATCAGTGAGGCTAGCGGGAGGAGTTACGAGCAGTACTTC | CAISEASGRSYEQYF
TRBJ2-3 | . | . | TRBV7-2 | TGTGCCAGCACGACCGGGGATACGCAGTATTTT | CASTTGDTQYF
TRBJ2-7 | . | TRBD2 | TRBV27 | TGTGCCAGCAGTACGCTAGCGGACTCCTACGAGCAGTACTTC | CASSTLADSYEQYF